This T cell receptor beta chain is drawn from a study of blood T cell repertoires in COVID-19. The germline CDR1 and CDR2 sequences are SEHNR and FQNEAQ (reference sequence). The CDR3 is 17 amino acids. Trimming at V came to 1 base and at J to 8 bases, leaving 10 bases not matched to a gene. Authors' methods: Nucleated cell number was recorded as an estimate derived from reference gene primer amplification. Repertoires were generated with immunoSEQ multiplex PCR, while TCRdb's copy carries only in-frame clones and drops some. V and J calls and clone size are as listed in that table; D and trimming were resolved from the DNA. The sample shows 150,000 to 200,000 clones, 87% of them seen only once.

The origin of this receptor is a human donor in a cohort sampled during active COVID-19. The sequenced material came from peripheral blood. This chain connects TRBV7-9 to TRBJ2-5; 13 bases agree with TRBD2. CDR3 DNA: TGTGCCAGCAGCTTAGGCACTAGCGGGGGGGCTAGTAGAACCCAGTACTTC. This codes for CASSLGTSGGASRTQYF.